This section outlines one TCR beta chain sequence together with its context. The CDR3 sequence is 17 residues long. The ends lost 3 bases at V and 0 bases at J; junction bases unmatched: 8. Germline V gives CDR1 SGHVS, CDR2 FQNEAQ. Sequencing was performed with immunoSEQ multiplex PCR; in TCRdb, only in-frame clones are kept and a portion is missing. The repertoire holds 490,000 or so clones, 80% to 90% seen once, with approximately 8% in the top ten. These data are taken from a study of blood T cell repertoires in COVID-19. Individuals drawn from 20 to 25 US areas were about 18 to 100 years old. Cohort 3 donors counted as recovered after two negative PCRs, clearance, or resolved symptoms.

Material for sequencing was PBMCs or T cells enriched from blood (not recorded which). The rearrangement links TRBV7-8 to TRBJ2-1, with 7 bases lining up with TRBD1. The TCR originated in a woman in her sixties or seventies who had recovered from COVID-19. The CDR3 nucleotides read TGTGCCAGCAGCTTTTTCTTGGACAGGAGCTCCTACAATGAGCAGTTCTTC. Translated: CASSFFLDRSSYNEQFF.